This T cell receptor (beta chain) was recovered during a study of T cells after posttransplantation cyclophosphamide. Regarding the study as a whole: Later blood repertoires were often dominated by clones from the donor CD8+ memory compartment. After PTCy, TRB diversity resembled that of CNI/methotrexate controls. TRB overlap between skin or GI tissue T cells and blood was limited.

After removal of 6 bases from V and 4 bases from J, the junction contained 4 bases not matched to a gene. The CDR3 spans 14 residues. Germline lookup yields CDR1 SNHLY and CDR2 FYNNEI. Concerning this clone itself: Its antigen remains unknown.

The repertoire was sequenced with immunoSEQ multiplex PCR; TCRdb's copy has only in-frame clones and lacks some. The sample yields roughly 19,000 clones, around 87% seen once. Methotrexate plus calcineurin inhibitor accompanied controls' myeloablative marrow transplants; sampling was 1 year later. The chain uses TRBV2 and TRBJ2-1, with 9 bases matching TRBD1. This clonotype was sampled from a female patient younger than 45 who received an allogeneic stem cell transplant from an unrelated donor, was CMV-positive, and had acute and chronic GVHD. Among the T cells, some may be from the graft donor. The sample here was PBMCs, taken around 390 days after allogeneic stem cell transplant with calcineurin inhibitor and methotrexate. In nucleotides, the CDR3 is TGTGCCAGCAGCCGGACAGGGGATTACAATGAGCAGTTCTTC. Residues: CASSRTGDYNEQFF.